This entry concerns a single T cell receptor (beta chain). PCR used 60 Vbeta primers and 13 Jbeta primers. Repertoires were generated with immunoSEQ multiplex PCR, while TCRdb's copy carries only in-frame clones and drops some. The profile shows about 73,000 clones, around 67% of them singletons. The data were taken from a study of cytomegalovirus exposure and HLA in healthy donors. The CDR3 loop spans 13 amino acids. The germline V gene has CDR1 SGDLS and CDR2 YYNGEE. Trimming cost V 1 base and J 6 bases, with 9 bases left between them. The specimen sequenced was PBMCs. This receptor was taken from a woman between 50 and 59 years old in good health and CMV-seropositive. This sequence joins TRBV9 and TRBJ2-3; D is possibly TRBD1 (6 bases). The CDR3 region is CASSVPGADTQYF. CDR3 nucleotide sequence: TGTGCCAGCAGCGTACCAGGGGCCGATACGCAGTATTTT.